This passage covers 26 T cell receptor beta chains from one sample sequenced in a study of shared clonotypes between healthy human individuals. Naive CD8 cells, CD45RO-negative and positively selected for CCR7, excluded terminally differentiated effector memory CD45RA+ cells. The table came from immunoSEQ multiplex PCR; TCRdb's copy has only in-frame clones and leaves some out. The top ten clones hold more than 20% of a sample with roughly 890,000 clones, more than 85% of them seen once. The sample was naive CD8+ T cells sorted from blood. These receptor sequences come from a man in his thirties or forties in good health.

The gene calls are TRBV5-1 and TRBJ2-6; D possibly corresponds to TRBD2 (6 bases). The CDR3 length is 18 residues. Germline-derived CDR1 and CDR2 are SGHRS and YFSETQ. V was shortened by 0 bases and J by 0 bases, with 13 bases between the two germline ends. The CDR3 DNA reads as TGCGCCAGCAGCTTGGTCGGAGGGCTACCCTCTGGGGCCAACGTCCTGACTTTC. Translating it yields CASSLVGGLPSGANVLTF.

CDR3 sequence: CASRGTGSGNTIYF. The CDR3 nucleotides read TGCGCCAGCAGAGGGACAGGGTCAGGAAACACCATATATTTT. This chain uses TRBV4-1 with TRBJ1-3; 9 nucleotides line up with TRBD1. J was trimmed by 4 bases and V by 6 bases; bases with no gene match: 4. The V gene's germline CDR1 is MGHRA and CDR2 YSYEKL. There are 14 residues in the CDR3.

The V and J genes are TRBV14 and TRBJ2-3, with 7 nucleotides matching TRBD1. This CDR3 has 16 residues. Germline lookup yields CDR1 SGHDN and CDR2 FVKESK. V lost 5 bases, J lost 2 bases, and 10 bases stayed unmatched. The CDR3 is CASSSRGRGNTDTQYF. CDR3 in DNA: TGTGCCAGCAGCTCTAGGGGGCGAGGGAACACAGATACGCAGTATTTT.

This clone was detected once. The J gene is TRBJ2-1, the V gene TRBV28; D gene ambiguous. This CDR3 comprises 13 residues. V lost 3 bases to trimming and J lost 6 bases, with 9 bases between them. CDR1 and CDR2 (germline): MDHEN, SYDVKM. The CDR3 bases are TGTGCCAGCAGTTTTTATGCGGTCAATGAGCAGTTCTTC. Its translation: CASSFYAVNEQFF.

This chain uses TRBV4-3 with TRBJ2-2; 11 positions agree with TRBD2. Germline CDR1 reads LGHNA; CDR2 reads YSLEER. The CDR3 runs 17 residues. V lost 0 bases and J lost 0; bases outside the gene matches: 0. Here the CDR3 reads CASSQELAGANTGELFF. As DNA, the CDR3 is TGCGCCAGCAGCCAAGAACTAGCGGGAGCGAACACCGGGGAGCTGTTTTTT.

This chain's CDR3 is CASLGLAAYEQYF. CDR3 DNA: TGTGCCAGCCTGGGACTAGCGGCCTACGAGCAGTACTTC. The chain joins TRBV2 to TRBJ2-7, with 11 bases identical to TRBD2. Trimming took 8 bases from V and 2 from J; bases not matched to a gene: 2. The CDR3 length is 13 residues. Germline values: CDR1 SNHLY, CDR2 FYNNEI.

The CDR3 is CATSEERYSNQPQHF. CDR3 DNA: TGTGCCACCAGCGAAGAGCGGTATAGCAATCAGCCCCAGCATTTT. The chain couples TRBV15 to TRBJ1-5; no clear D. CDR1 and CDR2 (germline): LNHNV, YYDKDF (reference sequence). The CDR3 length is 15 residues. V was cut by 5 bases and J by 0 bases, with 11 bases left in between.

This chain links TRBV25-1 with TRBJ1-2; possible D gene TRBD1, 6 bases. CDR1 and CDR2 (germline): MGHDK, SYGVNS. The CDR3 length is 13 residues. Between the trimmed V and J ends, which lost 8 bases and 6 bases, there was a span of 16 bases. For the CDR3, the DNA is TGTGCCAGCGACCCCGGAGGGGGGAATGGCTACACCTTC. This sequence encodes CASDPGGGNGYTF.

This clone was counted a single time. The J gene is TRBJ1-4, the V gene TRBV4-1, with a possible D match to TRBD1 (5 bases). This CDR3 is built from 16 residues. With 6 bases removed from V and 7 bases from J, the gap between germline ends came to 21 bases. CDR1 and CDR2 from the germline V gene are MGHRA and YSYEKL. DNA of the CDR3: TGCGCCAGCAGTTCCCGCCGGCAGGGCGGTTCTGAAAAACTGTTTTTT. Translating it yields CASSSRRQGGSEKLFF.

This clone was seen a single time. The chain is built from TRBV29-1 and TRBJ2-3; possibly TRBD2 for D (5 bases). Per germline, CDR1 SQVTM and CDR2 ANQGSEA. V was trimmed by 5 bases and J by 2 bases, leaving 20 bases between them. CDR3 length: 16 residues. The CDR3 here is CSVFEAEVTNTDTQYF. In nucleotides, the CDR3 is TGCAGCGTTTTCGAGGCGGAGGTGACTAACACAGATACGCAGTATTTT.

The V call is TRBV29-1, the J call TRBJ2-3; no clear D gene. The V gene's germline CDR1 is SQVTM and CDR2 ANQGSEA. V lost 7 bases and J lost 3, with 14 bases in between. The CDR3 has 13 amino acids. For the CDR3, the DNA is TGCAGCGGGTCAGGAATGGAGACAGATACGCAGTATTTT. Its protein is CSGSGMETDTQYF.

The genes are TRBV29-1 and TRBJ2-1; D is undetermined. Germline V CDR1 and CDR2: SQVTM, ANQGSEA. V was trimmed by 2 bases and J by 0 bases, leaving 11 bases between them. This CDR3 region has 15 residues. The CDR3 DNA reads as TGCAGCGTTGAAAGGGATAAGAGCTCCTACAATGAGCAGTTCTTC. Translating it yields CSVERDKSSYNEQFF.

The rearrangement joins TRBV5-6 to TRBJ2-3, with 9 bases lining up with TRBD1. The trim removed 4 bases at V and 3 bases at J, leaving 15 bases unmatched. The CDR3 is made up of 18 amino acids. Germline loops: CDR1 SGHDT, CDR2 YYEEEE. CDR3 amino acids: CASSHTYPGQGATDTQYF. In DNA form, the CDR3 reads TGTGCCAGCAGCCACACATACCCGGGACAGGGTGCGACAGATACGCAGTATTTT.

The CDR3 DNA reads as TGTGCCAGCAGCCTCACATCAGGTGCCTCCTACAATGAGCAGTTCTTC. Translation: CASSLTSGASYNEQFF. J is TRBJ2-1 and V is TRBV9, with D uncertain. The germline CDR1 and CDR2 sequences are SGDLS and YYNGEE. This CDR3 comprises 16 residues. Trimming shortened V by 4 bases and J by 0 bases, and 14 bases separated the two germline ends.

This clone was counted a single time. V usage is TRBV18 and J usage is TRBJ2-3, with D perhaps assigned TRBD1 or TRBD2 (5 bases each). Trimming took 3 bases from V and 6 from J, leaving 19 bases between them. The CDR3 is 16 residues long. Germline V gene lookup returns CDR1 KGHSH and CDR2 LQKENI. This CDR3 reads CASSPPFGRGNDTQYF. The CDR3 bases are TGTGCCAGCTCACCGCCCTTCGGACGGGGCAACGATACGCAGTATTTT.

The J gene is TRBJ1-2, the V gene TRBV6-9; D possibly corresponds to TRBD1 (6 bases). V was pared by 5 bases and J by 4 bases, with 17 bases between. Germline-derived CDR1 and CDR2 are MNHGY and SVAAGI. The CDR3 has 15 amino acids. The CDR3 loop is CASSRTELGSYGYTF. CDR3 sequence (DNA): TGTGCCAGCAGTCGGACAGAACTGGGGAGCTATGGCTACACCTTC.

Remarks on this clone: Other DNA sequences in this sample translate to the same CDR3. This chain links TRBV7-9 with TRBJ2-1; tentatively, D is TRBD1 (6 bases). CDR1 SEHNR and CDR2 FQNEAQ come from the germline V gene (reference sequence). This CDR3 has 15 residues. Between the trimmed V and J ends, which lost 5 bases and 0 bases, there was a span of 11 bases. CDR3 DNA: TGTGCCAGCAGCCCTAGGGGGAGCTCCTACAATGAGCAGTTCTTC. Its protein product is CASSPRGSSYNEQFF.

The V and J genes are TRBV10-2 and TRBJ2-3; D unclear. The V end was cut by 3 bases, the J end by 5 bases, with 12 bases between. From germline, CDR1 is WSHSY and CDR2 SAAADI. The CDR3 covers 14 residues. In DNA, the CDR3 is TGCGCCAGCAGTGAAAGTGGGGTGGGAGATACGCAGTATTTT. This translates into CASSESGVGDTQYF.

The J gene is TRBJ2-5, the V gene TRBV7-9; D call uncertain. The CDR3 length is 15 residues. Germline CDR1 is SEHNR and CDR2 is FQNEAQ (reference sequence). Trimming took off 2 bases at V and 3 bases at J, with 13 bases between the two ends. The DNA for the CDR3 is TGTGCCAGCAGCTTACTCGACCATCAGGAAGAGACCCAGTACTTC. This codes for CASSLLDHQEETQYF.

The chain has TRBV15 and TRBJ2-1; 8 nucleotides match TRBD2. V dropped 3 bases and J dropped 6; count of bases not matched to a gene: 7. Germline-derived CDR1 and CDR2 are LNHNV and YYDKDF (reference sequence). The length of the CDR3 is 15 residues. The chain's CDR3 is CATSSTSGSLNEQFF. CDR3 bases: TGTGCCACCAGCAGTACTAGCGGCTCTCTCAATGAGCAGTTCTTC.

This chain joins TRBV19 and TRBJ2-5; D gene uncertain. Trimming removed 5 bases at V and 7 bases at J, with 20 bases between. CDR1 LNHDA and CDR2 SQIVND come from the germline V gene (reference sequence). The CDR3 is 15 amino acids. CDR3 sequence: CASSSLSDQERTQYF. The CDR3 region has the DNA TGTGCCAGTAGTTCCCTTTCAGACCAAGAGCGGACCCAGTACTTC.

The rearrangement joins TRBV4-1 to TRBJ1-1, with D possibly TRBD1 on 6 matching bases. The CDR3 is made up of 15 amino acids. Germline V CDR1 and CDR2: MGHRA, YSYEKL. The V gene lost 1 base and the J gene lost 0 bases, with 9 bases spanning the gap. DNA of the CDR3: TGCGCCAGCAGCCAAGGGACAGAGATGAACACTGAAGCTTTCTTT. It specifies CASSQGTEMNTEAFF.

As concerns this clone: Being one base from a much bigger clone, this may be a read error. J is TRBJ2-3 and V is TRBV6-5; tentatively, D is TRBD2 (6 bases). Per the germline V gene, CDR1 is MNHEY and CDR2 is SVGAGI. V lost 6 bases and J lost 0, with 7 bases in between. This CDR3 is 13 amino acids long. This CDR3 is CASRSGSTDTQYF. CDR3 coding DNA: TGTGCCAGCAGAAGCGGGAGCACAGATACGCAGTATTTT.

This chain links TRBV28 with TRBJ2-6, with D uncertain. V was pared by 7 bases and J by 4 bases, with 11 bases between. The CDR3 loop spans 14 amino acids. Germline V lookup: CDR1 MDHEN, CDR2 SYDVKM. The CDR3 loop reads CASTVTLGANVLTF. The DNA for the CDR3 is TGTGCCAGCACCGTTACTCTGGGGGCCAACGTCCTGACTTTC.

This chain uses TRBV11-1 with TRBJ2-7; tentatively, D is TRBD1 (6 bases). Trimming shortened V by 5 bases and J by 7 bases, and 18 bases separated the two germline ends. CDR1 and CDR2 (germline): SGHAT, FQDESV (reference sequence). The CDR3 totals 14 residues. The CDR3 loop is CASSLHSGDMEQYF. The CDR3 DNA sequence: TGTGCCAGCAGCCTTCACTCAGGGGACATGGAGCAGTACTTC.

The chain couples TRBV10-3 to TRBJ2-5; no clear D gene. Germline loops: CDR1 ENHRY, CDR2 SYGVKD. V lost 4 bases to trimming and J lost 4 bases, with 19 bases between them. The CDR3 extends over 16 amino acids. The CDR3 sequence: CAISALQNSPGETQYF. Here the CDR3 DNA reads TGTGCCATCAGTGCCCTCCAGAACAGCCCAGGAGAGACCCAGTACTTC.